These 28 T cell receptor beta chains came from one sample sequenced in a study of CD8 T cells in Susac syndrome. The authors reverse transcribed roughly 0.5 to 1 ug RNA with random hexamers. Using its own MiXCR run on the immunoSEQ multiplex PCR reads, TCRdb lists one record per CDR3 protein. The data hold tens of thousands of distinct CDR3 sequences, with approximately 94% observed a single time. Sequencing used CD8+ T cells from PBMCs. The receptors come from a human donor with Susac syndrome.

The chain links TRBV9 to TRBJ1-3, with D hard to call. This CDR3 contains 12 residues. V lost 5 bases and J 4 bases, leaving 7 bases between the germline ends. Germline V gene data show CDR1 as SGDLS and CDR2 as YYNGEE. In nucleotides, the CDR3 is TGTGCCAGCAGGGGAGAAGGAAACACCATATATTTT. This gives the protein CASRGEGNTIYF.

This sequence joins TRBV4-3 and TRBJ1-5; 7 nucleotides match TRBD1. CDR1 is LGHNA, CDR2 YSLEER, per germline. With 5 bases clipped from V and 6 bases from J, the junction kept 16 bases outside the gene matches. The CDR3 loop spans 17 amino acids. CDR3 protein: CASSEAKIATGSQPQHF. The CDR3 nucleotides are TGCGCCAGCAGCGAAGCCAAGATTGCGACAGGGAGTCAGCCCCAGCATTTT.

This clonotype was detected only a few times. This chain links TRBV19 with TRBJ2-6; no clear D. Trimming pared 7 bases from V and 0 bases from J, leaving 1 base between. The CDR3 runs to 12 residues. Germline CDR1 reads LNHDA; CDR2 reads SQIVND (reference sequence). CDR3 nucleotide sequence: TGTGCCAGTAACTCTGGGGCCAACGTCCTGACTTTC. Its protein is CASNSGANVLTF.

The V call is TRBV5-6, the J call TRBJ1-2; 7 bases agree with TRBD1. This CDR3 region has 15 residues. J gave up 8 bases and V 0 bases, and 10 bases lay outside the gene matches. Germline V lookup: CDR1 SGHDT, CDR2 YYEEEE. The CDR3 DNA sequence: TGTGCCAGCAGCTTGGGGGCGAGAAGGGGGCCAGGCTACACCTTC. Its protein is CASSLGARRGPGYTF. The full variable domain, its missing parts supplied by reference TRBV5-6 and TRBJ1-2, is DAGVTQSPTHLIKTRGQQVTLRCSPKSGHDTVSWYQQALGQGPQFIFQYYEEEERQRGNFPDRFSGHQFPNYSSELNVNALLLGDSALYLCASSLGARRGPGYTFGSGTRLTVV.

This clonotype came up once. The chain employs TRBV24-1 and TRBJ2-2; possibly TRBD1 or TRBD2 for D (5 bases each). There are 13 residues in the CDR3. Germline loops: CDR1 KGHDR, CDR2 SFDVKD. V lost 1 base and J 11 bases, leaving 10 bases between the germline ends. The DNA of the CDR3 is TGTGCCACCAGTGATTTATGGGACCTTGAGCTGTTTTTT. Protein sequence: CATSDLWDLELFF.

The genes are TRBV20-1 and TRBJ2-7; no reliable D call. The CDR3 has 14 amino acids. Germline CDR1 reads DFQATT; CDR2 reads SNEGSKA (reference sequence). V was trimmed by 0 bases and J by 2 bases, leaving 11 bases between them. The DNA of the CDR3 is TGCAGTGCTAGAGACCCGACCGGACCCTACGAGCAGTACTTC. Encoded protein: CSARDPTGPYEQYF.

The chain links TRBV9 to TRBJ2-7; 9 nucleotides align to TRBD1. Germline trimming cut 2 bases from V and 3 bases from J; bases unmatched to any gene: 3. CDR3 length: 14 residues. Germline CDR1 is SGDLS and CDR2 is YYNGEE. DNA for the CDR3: TGTGCCAGCAGCGTCGGGACAGGGAACTACGAGCAGTACTTC. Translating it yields CASSVGTGNYEQYF.

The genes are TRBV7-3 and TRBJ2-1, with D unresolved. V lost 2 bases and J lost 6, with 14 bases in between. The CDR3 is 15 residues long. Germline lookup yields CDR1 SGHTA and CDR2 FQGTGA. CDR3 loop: CASSLGMGVRNEQFF. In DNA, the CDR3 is TGTGCCAGCAGCTTAGGTATGGGCGTCCGCAATGAGCAGTTCTTC.

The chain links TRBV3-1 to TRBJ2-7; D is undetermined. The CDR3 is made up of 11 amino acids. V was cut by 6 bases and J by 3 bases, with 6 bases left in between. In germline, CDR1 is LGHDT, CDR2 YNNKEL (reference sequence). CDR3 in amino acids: CASRIGYEQYF. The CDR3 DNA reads TGTGCCAGCAGGATTGGCTACGAGCAGTACTTC.

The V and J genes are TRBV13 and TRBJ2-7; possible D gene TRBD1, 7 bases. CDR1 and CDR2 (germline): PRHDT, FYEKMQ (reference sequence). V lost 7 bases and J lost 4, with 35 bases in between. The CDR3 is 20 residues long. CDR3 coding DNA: TGTGCCAGCACCTCGGTGGAGGGCCCCGAGGACAGGCCCATACCGTACGAGCAGTACTTC. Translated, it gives CASTSVEGPEDRPIPYEQYF. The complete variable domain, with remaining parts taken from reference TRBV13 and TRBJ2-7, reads AAGVIQSPRHLIKEKRETATLKCYPIPRHDTVYWYQQGPGQDPQFLISFYEKMQSDKGSIPDRFSAQQFSDYHSELNMSSLELGDSALYFCASTSVEGPEDRPIPYEQYFGPGTRLTVT.

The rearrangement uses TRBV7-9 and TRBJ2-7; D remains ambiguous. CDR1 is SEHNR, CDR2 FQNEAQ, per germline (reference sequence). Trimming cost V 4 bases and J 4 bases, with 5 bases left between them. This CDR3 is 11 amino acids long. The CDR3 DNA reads TGTGCCAGCAGCTCCGATTACGAGCAGTACTTC. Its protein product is CASSSDYEQYF.

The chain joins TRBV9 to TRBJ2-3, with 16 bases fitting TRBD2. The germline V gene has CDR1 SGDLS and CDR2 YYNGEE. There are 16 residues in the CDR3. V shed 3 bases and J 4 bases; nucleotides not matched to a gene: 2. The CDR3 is CASSAGLAGGPDTQYF. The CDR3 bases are TGTGCCAGCAGCGCGGGACTAGCGGGGGGGCCAGATACGCAGTATTTT.

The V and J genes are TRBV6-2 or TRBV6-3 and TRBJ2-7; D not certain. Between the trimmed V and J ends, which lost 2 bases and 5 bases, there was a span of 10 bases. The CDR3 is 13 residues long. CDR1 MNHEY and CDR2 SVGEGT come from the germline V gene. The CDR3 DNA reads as TGTGCCAGCAGTTACAAGGATCTCAACGAGCAGTACTTC. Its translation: CASSYKDLNEQYF.

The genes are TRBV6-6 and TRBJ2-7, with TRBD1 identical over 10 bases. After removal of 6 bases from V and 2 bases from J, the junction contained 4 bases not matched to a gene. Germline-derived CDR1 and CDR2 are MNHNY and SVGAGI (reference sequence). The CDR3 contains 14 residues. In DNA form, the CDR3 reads TGTGCCAGCAGAGGACAGGGGGGGGCCTACGAGCAGTACTTC. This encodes CASRGQGGAYEQYF.

CDR3 in DNA: TGTGCCAGCAGCTTGACTAGCGGGGGGGAAGATACGCAGTATTTT. Amino acids: CASSLTSGGEDTQYF. This chain uses TRBV5-6 with TRBJ2-3; TRBD2 aligns across 13 bases. V gave up 1 base and J gave up 5 bases; unmatched junction bases: 1. This CDR3 is 15 amino acids long. Germline assignment: CDR1 SGHDT and CDR2 YYEEEE.

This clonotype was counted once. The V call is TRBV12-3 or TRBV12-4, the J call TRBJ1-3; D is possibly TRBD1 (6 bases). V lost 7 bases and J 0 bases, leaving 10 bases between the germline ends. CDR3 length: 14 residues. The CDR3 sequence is CASKVDSSGNTIYF. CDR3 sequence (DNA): TGTGCCAGCAAAGTGGACAGCTCTGGAAACACCATATATTTT.

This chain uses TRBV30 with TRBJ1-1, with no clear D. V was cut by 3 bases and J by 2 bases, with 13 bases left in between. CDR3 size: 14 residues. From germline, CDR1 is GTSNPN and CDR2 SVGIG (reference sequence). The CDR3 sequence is CAWRGRDQNTEAFF. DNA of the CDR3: TGTGCCTGGAGGGGGAGAGACCAAAACACTGAAGCTTTCTTT.

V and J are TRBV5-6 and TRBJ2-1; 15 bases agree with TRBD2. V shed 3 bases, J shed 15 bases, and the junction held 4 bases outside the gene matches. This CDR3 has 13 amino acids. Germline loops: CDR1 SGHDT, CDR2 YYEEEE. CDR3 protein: CASSWTSGGALFF. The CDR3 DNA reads TGTGCCAGCAGCTGGACTAGCGGGGGGGCCCTGTTCTTC.

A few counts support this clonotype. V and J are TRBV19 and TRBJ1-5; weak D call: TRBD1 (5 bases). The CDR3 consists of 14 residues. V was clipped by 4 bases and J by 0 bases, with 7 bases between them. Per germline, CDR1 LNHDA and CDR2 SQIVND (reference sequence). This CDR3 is CASSKGYSNQPQHF. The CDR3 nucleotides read TGTGCCAGTAGTAAGGGGTATAGCAATCAGCCCCAGCATTTT.

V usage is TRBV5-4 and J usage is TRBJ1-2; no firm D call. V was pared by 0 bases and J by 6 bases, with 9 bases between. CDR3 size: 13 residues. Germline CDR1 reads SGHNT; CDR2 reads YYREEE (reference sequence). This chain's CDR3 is CASSLAGTHGYTF. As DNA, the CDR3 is TGTGCCAGCAGCTTGGCGGGTACCCATGGCTACACCTTC. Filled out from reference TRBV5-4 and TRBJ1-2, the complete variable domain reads ETGVTQSPTHLIKTRGQQVTLRCSSQSGHNTVSWYQQALGQGPQFIFQYYREEENGRGNFPPRFSGLQFPNYSSELNVNALELDDSALYLCASSLAGTHGYTFGSGTRLTVV.

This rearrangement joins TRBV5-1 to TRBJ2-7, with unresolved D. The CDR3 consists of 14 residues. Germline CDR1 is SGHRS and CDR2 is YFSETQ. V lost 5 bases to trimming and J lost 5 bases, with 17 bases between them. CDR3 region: CASRWVRIQDEQYF. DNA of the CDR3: TGCGCCAGCAGGTGGGTGAGAATTCAGGACGAGCAGTACTTC.

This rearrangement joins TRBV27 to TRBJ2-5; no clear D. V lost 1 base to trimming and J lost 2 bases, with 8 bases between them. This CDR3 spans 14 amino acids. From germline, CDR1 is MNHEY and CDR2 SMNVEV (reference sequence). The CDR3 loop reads CASSLYPAQETQYF. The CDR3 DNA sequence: TGTGCCAGCAGTTTATACCCAGCGCAAGAGACCCAGTACTTC.

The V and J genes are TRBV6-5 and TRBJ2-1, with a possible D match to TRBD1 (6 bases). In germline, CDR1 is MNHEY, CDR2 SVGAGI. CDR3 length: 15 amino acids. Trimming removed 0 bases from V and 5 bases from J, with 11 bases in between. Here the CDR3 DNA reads TGTGCCAGCAGTTACTCGACCCGACAGGACAATGAGCAGTTCTTC. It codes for CASSYSTRQDNEQFF.

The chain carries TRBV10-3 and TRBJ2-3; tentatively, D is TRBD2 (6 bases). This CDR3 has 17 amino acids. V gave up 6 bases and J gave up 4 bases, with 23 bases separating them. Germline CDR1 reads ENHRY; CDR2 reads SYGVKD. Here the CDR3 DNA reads TGTGCCATCAGGGGGTATGAGAGCGGGCTCTTGGCAGATACGCAGTATTTT. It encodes CAIRGYESGLLADTQYF.

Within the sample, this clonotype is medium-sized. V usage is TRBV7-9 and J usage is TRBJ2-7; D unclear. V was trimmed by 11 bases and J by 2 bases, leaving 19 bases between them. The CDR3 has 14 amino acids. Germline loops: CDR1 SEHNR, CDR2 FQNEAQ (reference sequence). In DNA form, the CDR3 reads TGTGCCGTTACCCGGGCCGAAAGAGCCTACGAGCAGTACTTC. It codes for CAVTRAERAYEQYF.

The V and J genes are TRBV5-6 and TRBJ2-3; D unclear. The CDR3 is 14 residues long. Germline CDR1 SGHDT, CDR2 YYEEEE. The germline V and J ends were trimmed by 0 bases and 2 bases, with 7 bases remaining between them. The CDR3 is CASSLGLNTDTQYF. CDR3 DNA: TGTGCCAGCAGCTTGGGGCTGAACACAGATACGCAGTATTTT.

The CDR3 reads CASRPGVIREAFF. The CDR3 coding sequence is TGTGCCAGCAGACCAGGGGTTATCAGGGAAGCTTTCTTT. The rearrangement links TRBV12-3 or TRBV12-4 to TRBJ1-1, with D perhaps TRBD1 (6 bases). The V end was cut by 6 bases, the J end by 8 bases, with 16 bases between. This CDR3 contains 13 residues.

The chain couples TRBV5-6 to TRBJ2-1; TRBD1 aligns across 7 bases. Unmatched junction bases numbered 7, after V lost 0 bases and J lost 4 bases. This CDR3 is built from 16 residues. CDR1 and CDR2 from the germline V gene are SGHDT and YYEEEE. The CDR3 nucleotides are TGTGCCAGCAGCTTGGCCCAAGGGGGCAGGTACAATGAGCAGTTCTTC. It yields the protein CASSLAQGGRYNEQFF.